These T cell receptor beta chains were read from a single sample in a study of blood T cell repertoires in COVID-19. Libraries were prepared by immunoSEQ multiplex PCR; TCRdb keeps only in-frame clonotypes and omits some of them. The sample consists of about 400,000 clones, approximately 86% of them appearing once. Sequences were obtained from PBMCs or T cells enriched from blood (not recorded which). The receptors were gathered from a woman in her forties with acute COVID-19. The CDR3 runs from the conserved cysteine through the conserved F or W. A D gene is named only where the DNA matches it firmly. Part of the rows lack a size; the others show once, few, many or a class for expanded clones.

D: NA; J: TRBJ1-1; V: TRBV21-1; size: NA; DNA: TGTGCCAGGGAACGTCCCAGGGAGGATTTTTACACTGAAGCTTTCTTT; CDR3: CARERPREDFYTEAFF
D: NA; J: TRBJ2-4; V: TRBV6-5; size: NA; DNA: TGTGCCAGCAGACAGGCCAAAAACATTCAGTACTTC; CDR3: CASRQAKNIQYF
D: NA; J: TRBJ2-1; V: TRBV7-9; size: once; DNA: TGTGCCAGCAGCTTAAGAGGGGGTCTCCTGATCTACAATGAGCAGTTCTTC; CDR3: CASSLRGGLLIYNEQFF
D: TRBD1; J: TRBJ1-6; V: TRBV9; size: NA; DNA: TGTGCCAGCAGCGGCCGGGACAGTAATTCACCCCTCCACTTT; CDR3: CASSGRDSNSPLHF
D: TRBD1; J: TRBJ2-5; V: TRBV29-1; size: once; DNA: TGCAGCGTCATACAGGGGGAAGAGACCCAGTACTTC; CDR3: CSVIQGEETQYF
D: TRBD1; J: TRBJ2-7; V: TRBV6-1; size: NA; DNA: TGTGCCAGCAGTGAACAGGGGGCCCTCTCCTACGAGCAGTACTTC; CDR3: CASSEQGALSYEQYF
D: NA; J: TRBJ1-2; V: TRBV10-3; size: NA; DNA: TGTGCCATACGTCTGGGGGCTCAATATGGCTACACCTTC; CDR3: CAIRLGAQYGYTF
D: TRBD2; J: TRBJ2-3; V: TRBV9; size: NA; DNA: TGTGCCAGCAGCGTAGTCGGGGGGGCCCATACGCAGTATTTT; CDR3: CASSVVGGAHTQYF
D: TRBD2; J: TRBJ2-3; V: TRBV4-1; size: NA; DNA: TGCGCCAGCAGCCAGCTCCTCCTAGCGGGGGACGGTACGCAGTATTTT; CDR3: CASSQLLLAGDGTQYF
D: NA; J: TRBJ1-2; V: TRBV29-1; size: NA; DNA: TGCAGCTCCAAAGGCGCGGCCTTCGGGAACTATGGCTACACCTTC; CDR3: CSSKGAAFGNYGYTF
D: NA; J: TRBJ1-5; V: TRBV9; size: NA; DNA: TGTGCCAGCAGCGTAAATAGCCCGGCGGGGAGCAATCAGCCCCAGCATTTT; CDR3: CASSVNSPAGSNQPQHF
D: NA; J: TRBJ1-1; V: TRBV30; size: many; DNA: TGTGCCAGAAAAACAGCGAACACTGAAGCTTTCTTT; CDR3: CARKTANTEAFF
D: TRBD2; J: TRBJ2-1; V: TRBV3-1/TRBV3-2; size: NA; DNA: TGTGCCAGCAGCCAATCGGCGGGGGGACCCGCCTACAATGAGCAGTTCTTC; CDR3: CASSQSAGGPAYNEQFF
D: NA; J: TRBJ2-3; V: TRBV19; size: NA; DNA: TGTGCCAGTAGTATCGAGGTTCGGACAGATACGCAGTATTTT; CDR3: CASSIEVRTDTQYF
D: TRBD1; J: TRBJ2-7; V: TRBV5-6; size: NA; DNA: TGTGCCAGCAGCCTTAGACAGGGGGCAGGGGAGCAGTACTTC; CDR3: CASSLRQGAGEQYF
D: NA; J: TRBJ1-6; V: TRBV5-6; size: NA; DNA: TGTGCCAGCAGCTTGGGGACAGTTAATTCACCCCTCCACTTT; CDR3: CASSLGTVNSPLHF
D: NA; J: TRBJ2-3; V: TRBV9; size: few; DNA: TGTGCCAGCAGCCTGGGGGGGCGGAGCACAGATACGCAGTATTTT; CDR3: CASSLGGRSTDTQYF
D: TRBD1; J: TRBJ2-2; V: TRBV19; size: NA; DNA: TGTGCCAGTAGTCTCCTCGACAGGGGGGGGAACACCGGGGAGCTGTTTTTT; CDR3: CASSLLDRGGNTGELFF
D: NA; J: TRBJ1-3; V: TRBV6-5; size: NA; DNA: TGTGCCAGCAGTTACAAGCTAGCGGCCATTGGAAACACCATATATTTT; CDR3: CASSYKLAAIGNTIYF
D: TRBD1; J: TRBJ2-7; V: TRBV5-4; size: NA; DNA: TGTGCCAGCAGCCCGGGGACAGGGGTACCCTACGAGCAGTACTTC; CDR3: CASSPGTGVPYEQYF
D: NA; J: TRBJ2-2; V: TRBV30; size: NA; DNA: TGTGCCTGGAGTCGGAACACCGGGGAGCTGTTTTTT; CDR3: CAWSRNTGELFF
D: NA; J: TRBJ1-1; V: TRBV6-5; size: NA; DNA: TGTGCCAGCAGGGAGGTTGGCCTCACTGAAGCTTTCTTT; CDR3: CASREVGLTEAFF
D: NA; J: TRBJ2-1; V: TRBV10-1; size: NA; DNA: TGCGCCAGCAGTGAGTCTCGCGGGAAAAACAATGAGCAGTTCTTC; CDR3: CASSESRGKNNEQFF
D: NA; J: TRBJ1-6; V: TRBV7-8; size: few; DNA: TGTGCCAGCATAAGGGCAGGGGACATGAATTCACCCCTCCACTTT; CDR3: CASIRAGDMNSPLHF
D: TRBD1; J: TRBJ1-3; V: TRBV5-1; size: NA; DNA: TGCGCCAGCAGCCGGACAGGAGGGGAGACCATATATTTT; CDR3: CASSRTGGETIYF
D: NA; J: TRBJ1-1; V: TRBV7-2; size: NA; DNA: TGTGCCAGCAGCTTATTTCTGGCGAACACTGAAGCTTTCTTT; CDR3: CASSLFLANTEAFF
D: NA; J: TRBJ1-4; V: TRBV3-1/TRBV3-2; size: NA; DNA: TGTGCCAGCAGCCTATCAGCAACTAATGAAAAACTGTTTTTT; CDR3: CASSLSATNEKLFF
D: NA; J: TRBJ2-5; V: TRBV5-1; size: NA; DNA: TGCGCCAGCAGCTTGGTGGGTTCGGCGGGGGCCCCCCAAGAGACCCAGTACTTC; CDR3: CASSLVGSAGAPQETQYF
D: TRBD1; J: TRBJ2-1; V: TRBV7-7; size: NA; DNA: TGTGCCAGCAGCCTAGGGACAGGGAGCTCCAATGAGCAGTTCTTC; CDR3: CASSLGTGSSNEQFF
D: NA; J: TRBJ1-4; V: TRBV20-1; size: NA; DNA: TGCAGTGCTAGTGTCAGGGGAGCGGCTAATGAAAAACTGTTTTTT; CDR3: CSASVRGAANEKLFF
D: NA; J: TRBJ2-7; V: TRBV29-1; size: NA; DNA: TGCAGCGTTGAAGACCAGGGGTACGAGCAGTACTTC; CDR3: CSVEDQGYEQYF
D: NA; J: TRBJ2-3; V: TRBV2; size: NA; DNA: TGTGCCAGCAGTGTACGACTTGGCACAGATACGCAGTATTTT; CDR3: CASSVRLGTDTQYF
D: TRBD1; J: TRBJ1-4; V: TRBV4-2; size: NA; DNA: TGTGCCAGCAGCCAAGTACGACAGGGGTCAACAACTAATGAAAAACTGTTTTTT; CDR3: CASSQVRQGSTTNEKLFF
D: NA; J: TRBJ2-2; V: TRBV24-1; size: NA; DNA: TGTGCCACCAGTGATTCGAGCAAGATCGGAGGGCTGTTTTTT; CDR3: CATSDSSKIGGLFF
D: NA; J: TRBJ1-5; V: TRBV18; size: NA; DNA: TGTGCCAGCTCACGGACAGACAATCAGCCCCAGCATTTT; CDR3: CASSRTDNQPQHF
D: TRBD2; J: TRBJ2-5; V: TRBV6-2/TRBV6-3; size: once; DNA: TGTGCCAGCAGTCGAGGACTAGCGGGGGGGCAAGAGACCCAGTACTTC; CDR3: CASSRGLAGGQETQYF
D: NA; J: TRBJ2-1; V: TRBV11-3; size: NA; DNA: TGTGCCAGCAGCCAGGAGGTATACAATGAGCAGTTCTTC; CDR3: CASSQEVYNEQFF
D: NA; J: TRBJ2-5; V: TRBV7-2; size: NA; DNA: TGTGCCAGCAGCTTAGATTTGCGGCAGCGAGAGACCCAGTACTTC; CDR3: CASSLDLRQRETQYF
D: NA; J: TRBJ1-4; V: TRBV28; size: NA; DNA: TGTGCCAGCAGTTCTAGAGGGAGGCACGAAAAACTGTTTTTT; CDR3: CASSSRGRHEKLFF
D: TRBD2; J: TRBJ2-3; V: TRBV30; size: NA; DNA: TGTGCCCCGGGACTAGCGGGGGACGGCACAGATACGCAGTATTTT; CDR3: CAPGLAGDGTDTQYF
D: TRBD2; J: TRBJ2-5; V: TRBV2; size: NA; DNA: TGTGCCAGCAGTGGACTAGCGCGGACGGCCCAGTACTTC; CDR3: CASSGLARTAQYF
D: NA; J: TRBJ2-7; V: TRBV6-1; size: NA; DNA: TGTGCCAGCAGTGAAGCGTGGGGGCCCTACGAGCAGTACTTC; CDR3: CASSEAWGPYEQYF